This is a list of T cell receptor beta chains from one sample in a study of cytomegalovirus exposure and HLA in healthy donors. Assay: immunoSEQ multiplex PCR; the TCRdb copy retains only in-frame clones and omits some. The sample consists of some 140,000 clones, approximately 80% of them appearing once. Material: PBMCs. The receptors were gathered from a woman aged 40 to 55 in good health and CMV-seronegative. Both conserved end residues are part of each CDR3. The D gene is left open where the match is weak. The size entry is marked missing in some rows and otherwise reads once, few, many or a size class.

D | size | J | V | CDR3 | DNA
NA | NA | TRBJ1-2 | TRBV7-8 | CASSLAGAGGGYTF | TGTGCCAGCAGCTTAGCAGGGGCCGGGGGTGGCTACACCTTC
NA | NA | TRBJ2-7 | TRBV7-2 | CASSMSSGTYEQYF | TGTGCCAGCAGCATGAGTAGCGGTACCTACGAGCAGTACTTC
TRBD1 | few | TRBJ2-7 | TRBV5-6 | CASSGQEDYEQYF | TGTGCCAGCAGCGGACAGGAGGACTACGAGCAGTACTTC
NA | NA | TRBJ1-1 | TRBV11-3 | CASSLGDREAFF | TGTGCCAGCAGCTTAGGCGACAGGGAAGCTTTCTTT
NA | NA | TRBJ1-3 | TRBV4-3 | CASSHQTGSGNTIYF | TGCGCCAGCAGCCACCAAACAGGGTCTGGAAACACCATATATTTT
NA | NA | TRBJ2-7 | TRBV9 | CASSVVPGSYEQYF | TGTGCCAGCAGCGTAGTTCCGGGGAGCTACGAGCAGTACTTC
NA | NA | TRBJ1-6 | TRBV4-2 | CASSQGEYFSPLHF | TGTGCCAGCAGCCAAGGAGAATACTTTTCACCCCTCCACTTT
NA | NA | TRBJ1-4 | TRBV11-3 | CASSFRGRINEKLFF | TGTGCCAGCAGCTTCAGGGGACGGATCAATGAAAAACTGTTTTTT
TRBD1 | NA | TRBJ1-2 | TRBV2 | CASSATGGVSSSYGYTF | TGTGCCAGCAGCGCGACAGGGGGCGTAAGTTCTTCCTATGGCTACACCTTC
TRBD2 | few | TRBJ2-1 | TRBV7-2 | CASSPGVSGAEFF | TGTGCCAGCAGCCCAGGCGTGAGCGGGGCGGAGTTCTTC
NA | NA | TRBJ1-2 | TRBV5-1 | CASSVRDPNGGYTF | TGCGCCAGCAGCGTCCGGGATCCCAATGGGGGCTACACCTTC
NA | NA | TRBJ1-1 | TRBV5-1 | CASSSGQYLTEAFF | TGCGCCAGCAGCAGCGGACAGTACCTGACTGAAGCTTTCTTT
NA | NA | TRBJ1-6 | TRBV6-1 | CASSERSSYNSPLHF | TGTGCCAGCAGTGAAAGGAGCTCCTATAATTCACCCCTCCACTTT
NA | NA | TRBJ1-2 | TRBV7-8 | CASSTREGNYGYTF | TGTGCCAGCAGCACCCGAGAGGGCAACTATGGCTACACCTTC
NA | NA | TRBJ1-1 | TRBV14 | CASSQRGTIEAFF | TGTGCCAGCAGCCAAAGAGGAACGATTGAAGCTTTCTTT
NA | NA | TRBJ1-2 | TRBV5-1 | CASSSGGFDGYTF | TGCGCCAGCAGCTCGGGTGGCTTCGATGGCTACACCTTC
NA | NA | TRBJ2-5 | TRBV28 | CASSQRGTQYF | TGTGCCAGCAGTCAAAGAGGGACCCAGTACTTC
NA | once | TRBJ2-7 | TRBV7-3 | CASSLRGGDDHEQYF | TGTGCCAGCAGCTTAAGAGGCGGAGACGACCACGAGCAGTACTTC
TRBD2 | NA | TRBJ2-3 | TRBV15 | CATSRDRLAGGYGYTDTQYF | TGTGCCACCAGCAGAGATCGGCTAGCGGGGGGGTACGGGTACACAGATACGCAGTATTTT
NA | NA | TRBJ1-1 | TRBV5-1 | CASSLLAGKEAFF | TGCGCCAGCAGCTTGCTGGCAGGTAAGGAAGCTTTCTTT
TRBD1 | NA | TRBJ1-1 | TRBV19 | CASSPSWTGGTVNTEAFF | TGTGCCAGTAGTCCGTCCTGGACAGGGGGGACTGTGAACACTGAAGCTTTCTTT
TRBD2 | NA | TRBJ2-5 | TRBV4-1 | CASSQVAGVSQETQYF | TGCGCCAGCAGCCAAGTAGCGGGGGTCTCCCAAGAGACCCAGTACTTC
TRBD2 | few | TRBJ2-7 | TRBV25-1 | CASSDTGTRTYEQYF | TGTGCCAGCAGTGACACCGGGACTAGAACCTACGAGCAGTACTTC
NA | few | TRBJ2-5 | TRBV6-5 | CASSYSRWEETQYF | TGTGCCAGCAGTTACTCGAGGTGGGAAGAGACCCAGTACTTC
TRBD1 | NA | TRBJ1-6 | TRBV28 | CASRSGGQGSSPLHF | TGTGCCAGCAGGTCAGGGGGACAGGGCAGTTCACCCCTCCACTTT
NA | NA | TRBJ1-2 | TRBV5-4 | CASSLAAGFYGYTF | TGTGCCAGCAGCTTGGCCGCGGGATTCTATGGCTACACCTTC
TRBD2 | NA | TRBJ2-5 | TRBV6-6 | CASGLPGGGLVETQYF | TGTGCCAGCGGCCTTCCCGGGGGGGGTTTGGTAGAGACCCAGTACTTC